The entry below describes one T cell receptor beta chain. CDR3 length: 15 amino acids. The V end lost 1 base, the J end lost 5 bases, and 12 bases lay between the germline ends. Germline CDR1 and CDR2: SNHLY and FYNNEI. The data belong to a study of blood T cell repertoires in COVID-19. Across the whole study: The cDNA or gDNA used as material had been derived from T cells, B-cell-depleted T cells, or PBMCs.

Original analysis: Amplification of reference gene primers provided the estimated nucleated cell counts. The method was immunoSEQ multiplex PCR; TCRdb's version includes in-frame clones alone and lacks a portion of them. That table furnishes V, J and clone size, whereas the DNA furnished D and trimming. The table lists around 220,000 clones, approximately 80% of them singletons. The rearrangement links TRBV2 to TRBJ2-1; D remains unclear. The clonotype originates from a woman at least 80 years old with COVID-19, enrolled during active disease. Sequences were obtained from peripheral blood. The CDR3 protein is CASSEEHTENNEQFF. In DNA form, the CDR3 reads TGTGCCAGCAGTGAAGAGCATACAGAAAACAATGAGCAGTTCTTC.